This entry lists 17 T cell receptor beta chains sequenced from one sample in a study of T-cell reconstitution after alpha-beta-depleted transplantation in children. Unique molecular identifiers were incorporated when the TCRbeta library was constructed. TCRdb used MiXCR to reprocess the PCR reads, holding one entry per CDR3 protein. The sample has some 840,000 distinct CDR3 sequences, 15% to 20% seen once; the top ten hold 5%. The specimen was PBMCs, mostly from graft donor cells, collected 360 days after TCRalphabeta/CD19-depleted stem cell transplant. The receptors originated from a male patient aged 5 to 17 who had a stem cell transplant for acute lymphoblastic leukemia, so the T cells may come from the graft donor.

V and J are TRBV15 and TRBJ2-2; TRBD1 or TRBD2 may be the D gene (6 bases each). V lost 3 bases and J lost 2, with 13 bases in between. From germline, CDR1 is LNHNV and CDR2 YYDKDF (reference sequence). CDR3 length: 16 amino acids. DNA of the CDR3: TGTGCCACCAGCAGGGAGGGACACCCCAACACCGGGGAGCTGTTTTTT. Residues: CATSREGHPNTGELFF. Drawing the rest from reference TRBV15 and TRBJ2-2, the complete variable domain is DAMVIQNPRYQVTQFGKPVTLSCSQTLNHNVMYWYQQKSSQAPKLLFHYYDKDFNNEADTPDNFQSRRPNTSFCFLDIRSPGLGDTAMYLCATSREGHPNTGELFFGEGSRLTVL.

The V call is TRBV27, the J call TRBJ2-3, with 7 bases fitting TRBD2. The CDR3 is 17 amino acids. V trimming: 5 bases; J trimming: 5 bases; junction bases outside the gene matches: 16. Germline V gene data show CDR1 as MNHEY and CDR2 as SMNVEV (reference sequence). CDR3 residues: CASSPYGGREGRDTQYF. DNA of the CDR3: TGTGCCAGCAGTCCCTATGGAGGGAGGGAGGGGAGAGATACGCAGTATTTT.

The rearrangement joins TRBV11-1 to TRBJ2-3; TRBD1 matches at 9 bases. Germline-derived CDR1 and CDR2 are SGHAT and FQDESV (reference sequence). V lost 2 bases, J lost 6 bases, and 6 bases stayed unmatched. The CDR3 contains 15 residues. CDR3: CASSLFLQGADTQYF. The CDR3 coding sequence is TGTGCCAGCAGCTTATTCCTACAGGGGGCGGATACGCAGTATTTT.

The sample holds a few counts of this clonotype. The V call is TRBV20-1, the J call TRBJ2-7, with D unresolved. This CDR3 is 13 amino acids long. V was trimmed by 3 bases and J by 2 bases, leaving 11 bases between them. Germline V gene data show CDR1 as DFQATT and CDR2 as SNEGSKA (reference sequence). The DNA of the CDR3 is TGCAGTGCTAGGAAGGGCCCGGCCTACGAGCAGTACTTC. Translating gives CSARKGPAYEQYF.

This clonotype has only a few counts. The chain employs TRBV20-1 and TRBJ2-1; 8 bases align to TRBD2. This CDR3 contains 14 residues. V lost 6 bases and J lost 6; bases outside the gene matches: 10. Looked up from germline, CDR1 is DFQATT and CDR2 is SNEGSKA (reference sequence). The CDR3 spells CSAITSGPFNEQFF. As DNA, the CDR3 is TGCAGTGCCATTACTAGCGGTCCTTTCAATGAGCAGTTCTTC.

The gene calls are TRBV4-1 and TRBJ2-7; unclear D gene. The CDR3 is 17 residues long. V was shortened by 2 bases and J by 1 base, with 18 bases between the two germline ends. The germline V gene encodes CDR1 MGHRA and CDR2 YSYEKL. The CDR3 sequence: CASSQSLALTDSYEQYF. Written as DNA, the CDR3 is TGCGCCAGCAGCCAAAGTCTTGCCTTGACCGATTCCTACGAGCAGTACTTC.

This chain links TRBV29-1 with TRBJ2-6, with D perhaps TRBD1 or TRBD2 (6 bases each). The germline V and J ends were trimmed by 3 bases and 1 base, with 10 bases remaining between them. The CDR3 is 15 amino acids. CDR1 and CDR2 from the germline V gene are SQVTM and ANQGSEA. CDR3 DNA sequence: TGCAGCGTTGACAGGGGAGGATCTGGGGCCAACGTCCTGACTTTC. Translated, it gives CSVDRGGSGANVLTF.

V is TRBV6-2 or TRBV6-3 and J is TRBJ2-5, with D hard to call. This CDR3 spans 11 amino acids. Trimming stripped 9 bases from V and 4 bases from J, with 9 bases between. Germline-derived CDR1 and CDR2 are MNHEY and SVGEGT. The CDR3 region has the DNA TGTGCCAGTGGCCTATCAGAGACCCAGTACTTC. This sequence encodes CASGLSETQYF.

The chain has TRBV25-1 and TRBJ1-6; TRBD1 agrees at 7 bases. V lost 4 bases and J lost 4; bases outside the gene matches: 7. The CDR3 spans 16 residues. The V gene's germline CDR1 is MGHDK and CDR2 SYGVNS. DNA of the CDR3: TGTGCCAGCAGTGTGAAACAGGGGAATTATAATTCACCCCTCCACTTT. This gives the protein CASSVKQGNYNSPLHF.

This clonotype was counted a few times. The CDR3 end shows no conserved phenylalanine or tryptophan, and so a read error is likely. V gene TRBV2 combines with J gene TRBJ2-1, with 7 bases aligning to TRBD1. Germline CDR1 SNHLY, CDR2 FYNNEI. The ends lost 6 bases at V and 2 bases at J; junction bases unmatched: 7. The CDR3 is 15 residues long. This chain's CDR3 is CASSPRQGTYNEQFS. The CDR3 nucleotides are TGTGCCAGCAGCCCCCGACAGGGAACCTACAATGAGCAGTTCTCC.

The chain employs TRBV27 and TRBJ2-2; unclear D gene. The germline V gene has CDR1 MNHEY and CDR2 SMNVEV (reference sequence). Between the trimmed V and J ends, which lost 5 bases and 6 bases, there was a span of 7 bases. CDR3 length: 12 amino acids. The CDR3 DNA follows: TGTGCCAGCAGTGGATTGTCCGGGGAGCTGTTTTTT. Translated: CASSGLSGELFF.

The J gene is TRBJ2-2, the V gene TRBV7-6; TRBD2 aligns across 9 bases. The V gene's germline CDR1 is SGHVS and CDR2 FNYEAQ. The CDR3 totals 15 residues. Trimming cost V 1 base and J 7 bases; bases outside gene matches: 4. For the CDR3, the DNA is TGTGCCAGCAGCTTAGTAGCTAGCGGGGACGGGGAGCTGTTTTTT. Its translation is CASSLVASGDGELFF.

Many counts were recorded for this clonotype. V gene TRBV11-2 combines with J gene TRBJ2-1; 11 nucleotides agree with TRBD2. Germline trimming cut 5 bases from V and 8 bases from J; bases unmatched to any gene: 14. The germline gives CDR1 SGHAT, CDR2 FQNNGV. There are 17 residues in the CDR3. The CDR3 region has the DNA TGTGCCAGCAGCCTCCCCCAAGGACTAGCGGGCATCCATGAGCAGTTCTTC. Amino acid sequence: CASSLPQGLAGIHEQFF.

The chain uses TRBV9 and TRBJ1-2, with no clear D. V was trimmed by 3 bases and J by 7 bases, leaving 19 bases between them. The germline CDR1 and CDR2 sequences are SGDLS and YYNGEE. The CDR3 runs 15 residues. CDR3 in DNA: TGTGCCAGCAGCGCCAAATCCTGGGGATGGGGTGGCTACACCTTC. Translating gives CASSAKSWGWGGYTF.

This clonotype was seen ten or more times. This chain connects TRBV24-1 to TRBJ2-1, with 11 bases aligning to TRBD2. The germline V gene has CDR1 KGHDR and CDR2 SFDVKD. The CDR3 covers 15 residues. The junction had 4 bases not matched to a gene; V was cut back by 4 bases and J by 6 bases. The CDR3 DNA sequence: TGTGCCACCAGTGACAGACTAGCGGGATTCAATGAGCAGTTCTTC. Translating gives CATSDRLAGFNEQFF.

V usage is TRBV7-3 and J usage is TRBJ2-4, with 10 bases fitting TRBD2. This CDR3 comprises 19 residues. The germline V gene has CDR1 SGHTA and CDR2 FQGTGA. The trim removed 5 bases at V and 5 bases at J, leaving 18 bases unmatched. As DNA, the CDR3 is TGTGCCAGCAGCCTCCGCGGGCCTGTGTGGACTAGCGGCCAAAACATTCAGTACTTC. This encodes CASSLRGPVWTSGQNIQYF.

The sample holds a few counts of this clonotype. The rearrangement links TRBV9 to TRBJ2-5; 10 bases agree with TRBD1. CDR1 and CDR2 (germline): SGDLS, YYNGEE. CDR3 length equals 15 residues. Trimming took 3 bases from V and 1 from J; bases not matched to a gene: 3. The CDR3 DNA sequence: TGTGCCAGCAGCGATTGGGACAGGGGCCAAGAGACCCAGTACTTC. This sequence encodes CASSDWDRGQETQYF.